A single sample gave rise to the 28 T cell receptor beta chains below, sequenced in a study of T cell repertoires in cytomegalovirus infection (dated by TCRdb to between 2019 and 2020). Sequencing instrument: Illumina HiSeq 1500. TCRdb itself trimmed the public reads at Q25 with fastp, ran MiXCR and retained productive beta chains. Rows matching on CDR3 protein sequence are summarized as one entry with the most common DNA and genes. The sample data list some 940,000 distinct CDR3 sequences, and approximately 33% of these were observed just once. The top ten constitute roughly an eighth of the sample. These receptors' targets are unknown. Explained via the paper, the treatment or condition label denotes: in vitro stimulation with specific CMV peptide epitopes to enrich CMV-specific T cells. The input for sequencing was cultured CD8+ T cells from PBMCs, taken from culture after CMV antigen stimulation. The receptors here all came from a human donor in good health (CMV status not recorded). Some clones in this sample may be carry-over from other donors' samples.

The rearrangement uses TRBV6-5 and TRBJ1-1; unclear D gene. This CDR3 has 12 residues. Germline V gene lookup returns CDR1 MNHEY and CDR2 SVGAGI. V lost 5 bases and J 7 bases, leaving 11 bases between the germline ends. CDR3 loop: CASSGPGVEAFF. DNA for the CDR3: TGTGCCAGCAGTGGGCCGGGCGTTGAAGCTTTCTTT.

The rearrangement uses TRBV19 and TRBJ1-1; perhaps TRBD1 as D (6 bases). This CDR3 has 17 amino acids. Germline CDR1 and CDR2: LNHDA and SQIVND (reference sequence). Trimming removed 2 bases from V and 0 bases from J, with 16 bases in between. As DNA, the CDR3 is TGTGCCAGTAGTATACGGGACATCGGCGCCATGAACACTGAAGCTTTCTTT. This translates into CASSIRDIGAMNTEAFF.

In regard to this clonotype: The germline gene is not matched at one end of the junction; a read error may be the cause. This chain joins TRBV15 and TRBJ2-5, with D maybe TRBD2 (5 bases). Germline CDR1 reads LNHNV; CDR2 reads YYDKDF (reference sequence). The CDR3 has 15 residues. The CDR3 region is CTTSSPSRPQETQYF. In DNA, the CDR3 is TGTACCACCAGCAGTCCTAGCAGACCCCAAGAGACCCAGTACTTC.

The V gene is TRBV12-3 or TRBV12-4, the J gene TRBJ2-1; TRBD1 or TRBD2 may be the D gene (6 bases each). V was clipped by 5 bases and J by 6 bases, with 14 bases between them. CDR3 length equals 14 residues. CDR3 sequence reads: CASSVGWGANEQFF. The CDR3 region has the DNA TGTGCCAGCAGTGTCGGGTGGGGGGCCAATGAGCAGTTCTTC.

This clonotype showed up many times. The chain carries TRBV7-9 and TRBJ1-1; maybe TRBD1 (5 bases). Germline values: CDR1 SEHNR, CDR2 FQNEAQ (reference sequence). The CDR3 is made up of 13 amino acids. Trimming cost V 5 bases and J 1 base, with 8 bases left between them. CDR3 coding DNA: TGTGCCAGCAGCAGGGGTTCGAACACTGAAGCTTTCTTT. This sequence encodes CASSRGSNTEAFF.

This clonotype was detected only a few times. The chain has TRBV6-2 or TRBV6-3 and TRBJ2-7, with TRBD1 identical over 10 bases. This CDR3 has 15 residues. V trimming: 0 bases; J trimming: 5 bases; junction bases outside the gene matches: 4. Germline CDR1 is MNHEY and CDR2 is SVGEGT. CDR3 nucleotides: TGTGCCAGCAGTTACTCGAGGGACAGGGGCCACGAGCAGTACGTC. It is translated as CASSYSRDRGHEQYV.

The chain carries TRBV19 and TRBJ1-1; TRBD1 matches 7 bases. CDR3 length equals 15 residues. Germline lookup yields CDR1 LNHDA and CDR2 SQIVND (reference sequence). V was pared by 7 bases and J by 4 bases, with 12 bases of the junction left unmatched. The CDR3 region has the DNA TGTGCCAGTATCGACAGGGAGGCCCGGGGCACTGAAGCTTTCTTT. Encoded protein: CASIDREARGTEAFF.

This clonotype was counted many times. The CDR3: CASSPIGHNEQFF. CDR3 nucleotide sequence: TGTGCCAGCAGCCCGATAGGCCACAATGAGCAGTTCTTC. The rearrangement uses TRBV7-6 and TRBJ2-1; D unclear. Looked up from germline, CDR1 is SGHVS and CDR2 is FNYEAQ. Trimming left V 5 bases short and J 5 bases short, with 10 bases between. The CDR3 consists of 13 residues.

In its sample, this clonotype was seen a few times. V is TRBV27 and J is TRBJ1-3; the D is unclear. V was trimmed by 5 bases and J by 4 bases, leaving 12 bases between them. CDR3 length: 14 residues. Looked up from germline, CDR1 is MNHEY and CDR2 is SMNVEV (reference sequence). The CDR3 coding sequence is TGTGCCAGCAGTACCCTATCATCCGGAAACACCATATATTTT. This gives the protein CASSTLSSGNTIYF.

This chain joins TRBV29-1 and TRBJ1-1; no reliable D call. This CDR3 is 12 amino acids long. From germline, CDR1 is SQVTM and CDR2 ANQGSEA. V was trimmed by 5 bases and J by 1 base, leaving 8 bases between them. The CDR3 is CSVFAGNTEAFF. The CDR3 region has the DNA TGCAGCGTTTTCGCAGGGAACACTGAAGCTTTCTTT.

This clonotype occurred many times. This chain links TRBV4-3 with TRBJ1-6, with D perhaps matching TRBD1 (6 bases). Between the trimmed V and J ends, which lost 4 bases and 0 bases, there was a span of 19 bases. Germline CDR1 reads LGHNA; CDR2 reads YSLEER. The CDR3 is 19 amino acids. The CDR3 is CASSPRWGPAISYNSPLHF. CDR3 bases: TGCGCCAGCAGCCCCCGGTGGGGGCCTGCAATCTCCTATAATTCACCCCTCCACTTT.

V gene TRBV14 combines with J gene TRBJ2-1; no clear D gene. Germline V gives CDR1 SGHDN, CDR2 FVKESK. The CDR3 totals 14 residues. Trimming pared 3 bases from V and 7 bases from J, leaving 13 bases between. The DNA for the CDR3 is TGTGCCAGCAGCCAGATGAAAACTGGGAATGAGCAGTTCTTC. Amino acid sequence: CASSQMKTGNEQFF.

The gene calls are TRBV20-1 and TRBJ2-5; 12 nucleotides match TRBD2. V trimming: 0 bases; J trimming: 5 bases; junction bases outside the gene matches: 10. The germline gives CDR1 DFQATT, CDR2 SNEGSKA (reference sequence). This CDR3 contains 17 residues. CDR3 DNA: TGCAGTGCTAGAGATAAGAGGCTAGCGGGGGGGCCGGAGACCCAGTACTTC. Encoded protein: CSARDKRLAGGPETQYF.

The chain couples TRBV7-6 to TRBJ2-2, with TRBD2 matching 10 bases. With 0 bases clipped from V and 1 base from J, the junction kept 5 bases outside the gene matches. The CDR3 covers 18 residues. Per germline, CDR1 SGHVS and CDR2 FNYEAQ. The CDR3 region is CASSLAGSGGENTGELFF. The DNA for the CDR3 is TGTGCCAGCAGCTTAGCGGGAAGCGGGGGGGAGAACACCGGGGAGCTGTTTTTT.

This chain joins TRBV6-2 or TRBV6-3 and TRBJ2-7; D tentatively fits TRBD1 or TRBD2 (5 bases each). Per the germline V gene, CDR1 is MNHEY and CDR2 is SVGEGT. Trimming stripped 5 bases from V and 2 bases from J, with 16 bases between. This CDR3 has 15 residues. The CDR3 region is CASSRSPGPTYEQYV. In nucleotides, the CDR3 is TGTGCCAGCAGTCGCTCCCCGGGACCGACCTACGAGCAGTACGTC.

The chain uses TRBV27 and TRBJ2-1; 8 nucleotides agree with TRBD2. Germline assignment: CDR1 MNHEY and CDR2 SMNVEV (reference sequence). V lost 8 bases and J lost 3; bases outside the gene matches: 6. This CDR3 is 14 amino acids long. CDR3 sequence (DNA): TGTGCCAGCGTCAGCGGGGGCCTCTACAATGAGCAGTTCTTC. As protein: CASVSGGLYNEQFF.

The chain employs TRBV3-1 and TRBJ1-1, with a weak D call TRBD1 (5 bases). The CDR3 is 17 residues long. Germline V gene lookup returns CDR1 LGHDT and CDR2 YNNKEL (reference sequence). The V end lost 1 base, the J end lost 2 bases, and 17 bases lay between the germline ends. The CDR3 protein is CASSQAFMGQLNTEAFF. The CDR3 DNA reads as TGTGCCAGCAGCCAAGCTTTTATGGGGCAGCTTAACACTGAAGCTTTCTTT.

This chain connects TRBV10-3 to TRBJ2-3; 9 bases match TRBD2. The germline CDR1 and CDR2 sequences are ENHRY and SYGVKD. With 2 bases clipped from V and 2 bases from J, the junction kept 5 bases outside the gene matches. This CDR3 comprises 16 residues. CDR3 DNA: TGTGCCATCAGTGAGGCCCTAGCGGGGACCACAGATACGCAGTATTTT. Translating gives CAISEALAGTTDTQYF.

The rearrangement links TRBV24-1 to TRBJ2-2; 7 bases fit TRBD1. Trimming took 0 bases from V and 6 from J; bases not matched to a gene: 9. The CDR3 is 17 amino acids. The germline gives CDR1 KGHDR, CDR2 SFDVKD. In nucleotides, the CDR3 is TGTGCCACCAGTGATTTGCTCGTGACAGGGATCCCCGGGGAGCTGTTTTTT. This codes for CATSDLLVTGIPGELFF.

CDR3 in DNA: TGTGCCAGCAGTGATCCAGGGACTCACCTCTCCTACGAGCAGTACGTC. Its translation is CASSDPGTHLSYEQYV. The chain recombines TRBV6-1 with TRBJ2-7; possibly TRBD2 for D (6 bases). The V end lost 3 bases, the J end lost 0 bases, and 15 bases lay between the germline ends. Germline V gene sequence: CDR1 MNHNS, CDR2 SASEGT. This CDR3 is 16 amino acids long.

The V call is TRBV11-3, the J call TRBJ2-3; D not resolved. V was clipped by 8 bases and J by 7 bases, with 13 bases between them. The CDR3 length is 12 residues. The V gene's germline CDR1 is SGHNT and CDR2 YENEEA. The CDR3 loop reads CASSKAGNTQYF. CDR3 DNA sequence: TGTGCCAGCTCCAAGGCTGGCAATACGCAGTATTTT.

This clonotype has a single count. Mismatch with germline at one junction end may stem from a read error. V and J are TRBV28 and TRBJ1-3; 8 bases fit TRBD1. The CDR3 spans 15 residues. Germline V gives CDR1 MDHEN, CDR2 SYDVKM. The CDR3 here is CANSPWTGSGNTIYF. Here the CDR3 DNA reads TGTGCCAACAGTCCCTGGACAGGGTCTGGAAACACCATATATTTT. The full variable domain, completed using reference TRBV28 and TRBJ1-3, is DVKVTQSSRYLVKRTGEKVFLECVQDMDHENMFWYRQDPGLGLRLIYFSYDVKMKEKGDIPEGYSVSREKKERFSLILESASTNQTSMYLCANSPWTGSGNTIYFGEGSWLTVV.

This clonotype was recorded at least ten times. The chain combines TRBV7-6 with TRBJ1-3; the D gene is possibly TRBD1 (6 bases). The germline CDR1 and CDR2 sequences are SGHVS and FNYEAQ. Trimming took 0 bases from V and 0 from J, leaving 12 bases between them. CDR3 length equals 17 residues. CDR3 bases: TGTGCCAGCAGCTTAGCGGGGGGGCAGAGCTCTGGAAACACCATATATTTT. Protein sequence: CASSLAGGQSSGNTIYF.

There are many counts of this clonotype. The chain combines TRBV7-8 with TRBJ2-3; 7 bases line up with TRBD2. V dropped 0 bases and J dropped 2; count of bases not matched to a gene: 5. Germline V gives CDR1 SGHVS, CDR2 FQNEAQ. The CDR3 has 16 residues. DNA of the CDR3: TGTGCCAGCAGCTTAGCGGGACTATCCGACACAGATACGCAGTATTTT. Its translation: CASSLAGLSDTDTQYF.

V usage is TRBV19 and J usage is TRBJ1-5, with 7 bases identical to TRBD1. This CDR3 has 15 amino acids. CDR1 LNHDA and CDR2 SQIVND come from the germline V gene (reference sequence). The trim removed 10 bases at V and 3 bases at J, leaving 12 bases unmatched. The CDR3 loop reads CATQYRGLNNQPQHF. The CDR3 DNA sequence: TGTGCCACCCAATACAGGGGCCTGAACAATCAGCCCCAGCATTTT.

The rearrangement uses TRBV2 and TRBJ2-7, with 8 bases lining up with TRBD1. The CDR3 length is 11 residues. The germline CDR1 and CDR2 sequences are SNHLY and FYNNEI. The trim removed 8 bases at V and 6 bases at J, leaving 3 bases unmatched. CDR3 DNA: TGTGCCAGCCTGGACAGGGTCGAGCAGTACGTC. Protein sequence: CASLDRVEQYV.

This clonotype was counted between two and nine times. This rearrangement joins TRBV19 to TRBJ2-6; a possible D gene is TRBD1 (5 bases). The germline CDR1 and CDR2 sequences are LNHDA and SQIVND (reference sequence). Deletions cut 9 bases from V and 1 base from J, with 7 bases between. The CDR3 consists of 13 residues. The DNA of the CDR3 is TGTGCCAGCCACAGGTCTGGGGCCAACGTCCTGACTTTC. As protein: CASHRSGANVLTF.

The J gene is TRBJ2-5, the V gene TRBV7-8; D is perhaps TRBD1 (6 bases). The germline V and J ends were trimmed by 5 bases and 2 bases, with 18 bases remaining between them. From germline, CDR1 is SGHVS and CDR2 FQNEAQ. The CDR3 is 16 amino acids. DNA of the CDR3: TGTGCCAGCAGCCGAAGGGTACAGGGCATTCAAGAGACCCAGTACTTC. Protein sequence: CASSRRVQGIQETQYF. The whole variable domain, remainder taken from reference TRBV7-8 and TRBJ2-5, is GAGVSQSPRYKVAKRGQDVALRCDPISGHVSLFWYQQALGQGPEFLTYFQNEAQLDKSGLPSDRFFAERPEGSVSTLKIQRTQQEDSAVYLCASSRRVQGIQETQYFGPGTRLLVL.